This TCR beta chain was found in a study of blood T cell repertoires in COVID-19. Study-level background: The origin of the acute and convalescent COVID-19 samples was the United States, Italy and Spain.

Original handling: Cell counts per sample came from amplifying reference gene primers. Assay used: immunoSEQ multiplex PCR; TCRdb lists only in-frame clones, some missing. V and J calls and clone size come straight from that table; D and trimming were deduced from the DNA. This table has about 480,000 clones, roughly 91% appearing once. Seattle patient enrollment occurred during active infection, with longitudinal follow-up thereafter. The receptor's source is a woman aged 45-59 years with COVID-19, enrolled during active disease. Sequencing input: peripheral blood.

The CDR3, as DNA: TGCAGCGTGAATACAGGGAGGGGTGGCTACACCTTC. Translating it yields CSVNTGRGGYTF. The chain combines TRBV29-1 with TRBJ1-2, with D tentatively TRBD1 (6 bases). Germline V gene sequence: CDR1 SQVTM, CDR2 ANQGSEA. V gave up 6 bases and J gave up 7 bases, with 15 bases separating them. This CDR3 spans 12 amino acids. The complete variable domain, with remaining parts taken from reference TRBV29-1 and TRBJ1-2, reads SAVISQKPSRDICQRGTSLTIQCQVDSQVTMMFWYRQQPGQSLTLIATANQGSEATYESGFVIDKFPISRPNLTFSTLTVSNMSPEDSSIYLCSVNTGRGGYTFGSGTRLTVV.